This TCR beta chain was captured by sequencing in a study of Ad26.COV2.S vaccination and SARS-CoV-2 variants (dated by TCRdb to the early 2020s). Concerning the study at large: Donors in the vaccine arm were drawn from COV1001, a phase I-IIa trial of Ad26.COV2.S in healthy adults that was multicentre, randomized, double-blind and placebo-controlled. Ad26.COV2.S was administered intramuscularly at a dose of 5x10^10 or 1x10^11 viral particles, either as one shot or as two shots given 56 days apart. TCRbeta repertoire sequencing was used to assess the specificity and breadth of SARS-CoV-2-reactive T cell receptors after Ad26.COV2.S vaccination. A total of 32 samples were included in the TCR-sequenced set, comprising some 20 Ad26.COV2.S vaccine recipients, 5 placebo recipients and 8 SARS-CoV-2 convalescent individuals. Participants in the trial were split at random into five groups of five each, receiving low-dose or high-dose Ad26.COV2.S once or twice, or else placebo on both occasions. Blinding of investigators to trial group allocation was maintained during experiments and outcome assessment. Broad study findings and their caveats: The study lacked the statistical power to compare responses across vaccine doses or regimens. After vaccination, spike-specific CD8+ and CD4+ T cell responses were reported to show substantial breadth. Compared with placebo recipients, Ad26.COV2.S recipients showed higher spike-specific TCR breadth (P = 0.0014). Vaccine and placebo recipients had similar non-spike TCR breadth, a finding consistent with the vaccine containing only spike. The authors noted that the TCR breadth and depth analyses may have underestimated total T cell responses.

According to the study, the label for this sample's treatment or condition signals: approximately 18 received Ad26.COV2.S at low or high dose, single or two shots; 5 received placebo; per-sample allocation not given. For vaccine and placebo recipients, repertoires were sequenced using samples collected on day 63 after the first injection. Cohort 1b enrolled about 25 adults aged 18-55 years at a single site in Boston, USA, between 29 July and 7 August 2020. As a vaccine, Ad26.COV2.S was a replication-incompetent adenovirus type 26 vector that expressed a prefusion-stabilized SARS-CoV-2 spike protein derived from the original Wuhan strain. V is shortened by 6 bases, J by 4 bases, and the region joining them spans 16 bases. Spanning cysteine to phenylalanine, the CDR3 consists of 15 amino acids. CDR3 DNA is the only sequence kept; it has 45 bases, read in frame from the first base. The germline V gene gives CDR1 as MDHEN and CDR2 as SYDVKM.

The immunoSEQ Assay was used to sequence TCRbeta CDR3 regions. After extraction, genomic DNA underwent amplification by bias-controlled multiplex PCR, followed by high-throughput sequencing. The study's own analysis went as follows. Collapsing and filtering of sequences were performed to quantify the absolute abundance of each unique TCRbeta CDR3 region. T cell fraction was estimated by normalizing TCRbeta template counts to usable DNA, which was measured by amplifying reference genes present in all nucleated cells. Repertoire TCRs were annotated as SARS-CoV-2-specific by exact matching of V gene, CDR3 amino acid sequence and J gene to a known reactive TCR set. The reference SARS-CoV-2 TCR set was obtained from MIRA and was filtered for enrichment in COVID-19-positive ImmuneCODE repertoires, whereby public or cross-reactive TCRs were removed. Using the MIRA antigens, annotated TCRs were further analysed by specific ORF or by position within an ORF. Breadth was defined as annotated unique rearrangements over total unique productive rearrangements; depth was the summed frequency of those rearrangements. Two-sided Wilcoxon rank-sum tests were used to compare TCR breadth between groups. The source is immuneACCESS, and TCRdb retained only in-frame sequences with V and J called. Part of the clones is not carried over; for the studies checked, unresolved V genes explain less than half of this, and the remainder is unexplained. The V and J calls and the clone size are those of that table, but D and trimming were determined from the DNA. Recorded for this sample are some 480,000 clones; 87% of them occurred a single time. The ten largest account for around 13% of the sample.

Points on this clone: Its antigen is still unknown. It has no much larger one-base neighbor in the sample; base qualities were not kept.

Recombination linked TRBV28 to TRBJ2-1, with the D gene uncertain. The specimen comprised peripheral blood, sampled in a trial of Ad26.COV2.S vaccine versus placebo. This sequence was found in a person between 18 and 60 years old who received the Ad26.COV2.S COVID-19 vaccine or a placebo. The DNA is TGTGCCAGCAGGGTTCGGCCCTTTACTTACAATGAGCAGTTCTTC. Translated, it reads CASRVRPFTYNEQFF.